Shown below are 11 T cell receptor beta chains from a single sample sequenced in a study of prognosis after radiotherapy for stage I lung cancer. The genomic DNA TCR beta CDR3 region underwent two rounds of multiplex PCR. Amplification during the initial PCR round employed primers specific to each TRBV and TRBJ gene. TCRdb recomputed calls from the multiplex PCR reads with MiXCR, one row per CDR3 protein. The sample contains under 75,000 distinct CDR3 sequences, 26% of which appear only once. Sequences were derived from PBMCs, sampled before or after stereotactic body radiation therapy (not recorded which). The receptors come from a donor aged 50 or older with non-small cell lung cancer.

This clonotype occurred many times. The rearrangement joins TRBV12-3 or TRBV12-4 to TRBJ1-2; D gene unclear. This CDR3 has 16 residues. The V end lost 4 bases, the J end lost 4 bases, and 19 bases lay between the germline ends. CDR3 residues: CASSSLQRGSFYGYTF. The CDR3 region has the DNA TGTGCCAGCAGTTCCCTCCAGCGAGGCAGCTTCTATGGCTACACCTTC.

This rearrangement joins TRBV5-6 to TRBJ2-5, with 13 nucleotides matching TRBD2. CDR1 and CDR2 from the germline V gene are SGHDT and YYEEEE. V shed 4 bases, J shed 5 bases, and the junction held 5 bases outside the gene matches. The CDR3 totals 15 residues. The CDR3 nucleotides are TGTGCCAGCAGCCGCAGACTAGCGGGGGGTGAGACCCAGTACTTC. As protein: CASSRRLAGGETQYF.

In its sample, this clonotype was seen many times. The genes are TRBV18 and TRBJ2-7; no clear D. Germline CDR1 is KGHSH and CDR2 is LQKENI. The V end was cut by 6 bases, the J end by 5 bases, with 20 bases between. The length of the CDR3 is 15 residues. Written as DNA, the CDR3 is TGTGCCAGCTCTCCCCTCGGCGGCCCTGGGGACGAGCAGTACTTC. Translated: CASSPLGGPGDEQYF.

Of note for this clonotype: Just one base apart from a much larger clone, this may be a read error. V usage is TRBV6-1 and J usage is TRBJ2-4, with D possibly being TRBD1 or TRBD2 (6 bases each). V was shortened by 5 bases and J by 1 base, with 15 bases between the two germline ends. The CDR3 covers 16 residues. Per germline, CDR1 MNHNS and CDR2 SASEGT. The CDR3 sequence: CASSYEGGVAKNIQYF. CDR3 DNA sequence: TGTGCCAGCAGTTACGAGGGGGGCGTGGCCAAAAACATTCAGTACTTC.

About this clonotype: The junction does not match germline at one end; this may be a read error. CDR3 in DNA: TGTGCCAGCAGTTACTCGACCGGGCCGCAGTTGTACACCATACATTTT. Translation gives CASSYSTGPQLYTIHF. V gene TRBV6-6 combines with J gene TRBJ1-3; D not resolved. The CDR3 runs to 16 residues. The germline CDR1 and CDR2 sequences are MNHNY and SVGAGI (reference sequence).

The sample holds many counts of this clonotype. The chain combines TRBV20-1 with TRBJ2-5; TRBD2 aligns across 14 bases. The germline V gene encodes CDR1 DFQATT and CDR2 SNEGSKA (reference sequence). The CDR3 runs to 15 residues. CDR3 sequence reads: CSPQTSGGAGETQYF. As DNA, the CDR3 is TGCAGCCCCCAGACTAGCGGGGGGGCCGGGGAGACCCAGTACTTC.

The count of this clonotype is one. This clone may be a read error of a much larger clone one base away. This rearrangement joins TRBV3-1 to TRBJ2-7; D call uncertain. Per germline, CDR1 LGHDT and CDR2 YNNKEL (reference sequence). CDR3 length equals 13 residues. Trimming took 1 base from V and 6 from J, leaving 10 bases between them. The CDR3 protein is CASSQVHTAEQYF. In nucleotides, the CDR3 is TGTGCCAGCAGCCAAGTGCATACTGCCGAGCAGTACTTC.

This clonotype was observed at least ten times. The V and J genes are TRBV19 and TRBJ1-5, with 7 bases identical to TRBD1. The germline V gene encodes CDR1 LNHDA and CDR2 SQIVND (reference sequence). The J segment lost 1 base and the V segment lost 6 bases, leaving 6 bases of the junction unmatched. There are 15 residues in the CDR3. Written as DNA, the CDR3 is TGTGCCAGTAGGGTGACAGGGACCAGCAATCAGCCCCAGCATTTT. Its protein product is CASRVTGTSNQPQHF.

This clonotype was observed many times. The chain has TRBV19 and TRBJ1-5, with 7 bases fitting TRBD1. Trimming cost V 1 base and J 5 bases; bases outside gene matches: 8. CDR3 size: 16 residues. The germline V gene encodes CDR1 LNHDA and CDR2 SQIVND (reference sequence). The CDR3 spells CASSIAPQGSYQPQHF. The CDR3 nucleotides read TGTGCCAGTAGTATAGCCCCACAGGGGAGTTATCAGCCCCAGCATTTT.

This clonotype showed up many times. This sequence joins TRBV9 and TRBJ2-3; D unresolved. The V and J ends lost 3 bases and 0 bases respectively, with 11 bases between them. Germline V gene lookup returns CDR1 SGDLS and CDR2 YYNGEE. The CDR3 is 15 residues long. For the CDR3, the DNA is TGTGCCAGCAGCGCCCTGGGCGCTAGCACAGATACGCAGTATTTT. Translating gives CASSALGASTDTQYF.

Comment on this clonotype: A read error is likely here: a far larger clone is one base away. This chain uses TRBV7-9 with TRBJ2-3, with 7 bases matching TRBD2. Germline V gene data show CDR1 as SEHNR and CDR2 as FQNEAQ (reference sequence). This CDR3 has 15 amino acids. Here the CDR3 DNA reads TGTGCCAGCGGCTTTTCCGCGGGGGGCACAGATACGCAGTATTTT. Its translation is CASGFSAGGTDTQYF.